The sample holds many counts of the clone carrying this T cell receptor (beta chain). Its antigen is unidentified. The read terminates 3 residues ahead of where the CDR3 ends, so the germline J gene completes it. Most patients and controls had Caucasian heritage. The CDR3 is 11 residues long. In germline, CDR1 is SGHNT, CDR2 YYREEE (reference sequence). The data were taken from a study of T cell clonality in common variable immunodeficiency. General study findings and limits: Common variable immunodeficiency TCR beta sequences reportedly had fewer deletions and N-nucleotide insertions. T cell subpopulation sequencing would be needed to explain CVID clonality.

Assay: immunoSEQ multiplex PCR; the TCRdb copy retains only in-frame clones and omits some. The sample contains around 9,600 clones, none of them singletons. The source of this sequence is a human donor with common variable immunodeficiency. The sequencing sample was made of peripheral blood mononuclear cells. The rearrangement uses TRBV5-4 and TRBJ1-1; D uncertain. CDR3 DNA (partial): TGTGCCAGCAGCTTCTCCGGGGTG. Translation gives CASSFSGV. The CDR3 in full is CASSFSGVAFF.